Each of the 8 T cell receptor beta chains below was sequenced from the same sample in a study of beta chain features in type 1 diabetes (dated by TCRdb to between 2018 and 2020). Beyond this particular receptor, the publication reports: A moderate but significant shortening of TCRB CDR3 length was observed in type 1 diabetes patients in all four CD4+ subsets.

The library relied on the immunoSEQ multiplex PCR assay. The High Capacity cDNA Reverse Transcription Kit was used to reverse transcribe all of the isolated RNA, meaning that expressed TCRB transcripts were what got sequenced. TCRdb took over this immuneACCESS table, retaining in-frame rearrangements with V and J assigned. Such tables are incomplete; in checked studies, under half of the missing clones stem from an unresolved V gene, and the remainder is unexplained. The sample table contains approximately 600,000 clones; only one count was recorded for around 12% of them. More than 0.095% of the sample is held by the ten biggest clonotypes. Antigens for these TCRs are unknown. The material sequenced was naive CD4+ T cells from blood. The sample's cell subset or site label, decoded: true naive CD4+ T cells. These receptors came from a man between 25 and 39 years old with type 1 diabetes.

This clone was seen a handful of times. The sample contains more than one DNA sequence encoding this CDR3. This chain links TRBV30 with TRBJ1-4; D not certain. This CDR3 region has 12 residues. The V end lost 3 bases, the J end lost 4 bases, and 6 bases lay between the germline ends. Per germline, CDR1 GTSNPN and CDR2 SVGIG (reference sequence). As DNA, the CDR3 is TGTGCCTGGAGCAGTATTAATGAAAAACTGTTTTTT. Protein product: CAWSSINEKLFF.

This clone was recorded a few times. The chain combines TRBV27 with TRBJ2-4; no clear D. Trimming removed 3 bases from V and 0 bases from J, with 3 bases in between. CDR1 is MNHEY, CDR2 SMNVEV, per germline (reference sequence). CDR3 length: 13 residues. In nucleotides, the CDR3 is TGTGCCAGCAGTTTCGAAGCCAAAAACATTCAGTACTTC. Protein sequence: CASSFEAKNIQYF.

The rearrangement joins TRBV4-2 to TRBJ2-3, with D tentatively TRBD1 or TRBD2 (6 bases each). Trimming pared 2 bases from V and 0 bases from J, leaving 12 bases between. This CDR3 spans 16 amino acids. Germline lookup yields CDR1 LGHNA and CDR2 YNFKEQ. The CDR3 DNA follows: TGTGCCAGCAGCCAATATACAGGGACTAGCACAGATACGCAGTATTTT. Protein sequence: CASSQYTGTSTDTQYF.

The chain uses TRBV7-6 and TRBJ2-5; 7 positions agree with TRBD1. Germline CDR1 SGHVS, CDR2 FNYEAQ. J was trimmed by 0 bases and V by 5 bases; bases with no gene match: 6. The CDR3 is 15 residues long. CDR3 coding DNA: TGTGCCAGCAGCCACCGGACAGGCCACCAAGAGACCCAGTACTTC. It translates to CASSHRTGHQETQYF.

CDR3 in amino acids: CASSPGGMNTEAFF. Here the CDR3 DNA reads TGTGCCAGCAGTCCCGGGGGGATGAACACTGAAGCTTTCTTT. The chain uses TRBV6-6 and TRBJ1-1, with D possibly TRBD1 on 5 matching bases. Per germline, CDR1 MNHNY and CDR2 SVGAGI (reference sequence). Trimming removed 5 bases from V and 0 bases from J, with 10 bases in between. The CDR3 is 14 amino acids.

The CDR3 coding sequence is TGTGCCAGCAGCTTAGATCGTATCGGCGAAAAACTGTTTTTT. Translation gives CASSLDRIGEKLFF. The V gene is TRBV11-2, the J gene TRBJ1-4; D is uncertain. This CDR3 is built from 14 residues. The V gene lost 0 bases and the J gene lost 8 bases, with 10 bases spanning the gap. In germline, CDR1 is SGHAT, CDR2 FQNNGV.

The chain employs TRBV18 and TRBJ1-1, with TRBD1 identical over 8 bases. Germline-derived CDR1 and CDR2 are KGHSH and LQKENI. V trimming: 3 bases; J trimming: 7 bases; junction bases outside the gene matches: 4. The CDR3 runs to 13 residues. The CDR3 DNA follows: TGTGCCAGCTCACCGCTACAGGGGGGTGAAGCTTTCTTT. Protein sequence: CASSPLQGGEAFF.

This clone was detected only a few times. This chain connects TRBV23-1 to TRBJ1-2; D uncertain. Being an ORF, TRBV23-1 has a function that is uncertain. The CDR3 is made up of 13 amino acids. Trimming took 0 bases from V and 3 from J, leaving 5 bases between them. CDR3 nucleotide sequence: TGCGCCAGCAGTCAATCGACGGACTATGGCTACACCTTC. Encoded protein: CASSQSTDYGYTF.